Below are 24 T cell receptor beta chains sequenced from a single sample in a study of PD-1 blockade in classical Hodgkin lymphoma. There was relapse after autologous stem cell transplantation in every patient, and there was variation in brentuximab vedotin exposure. Sequencing was performed with immunoSEQ multiplex PCR; in TCRdb, only in-frame clones are kept and a portion is missing. The data hold 55,000 to 80,000 clones, with approximately 94% observed a single time. This specimen consisted of peripheral blood mononuclear cells (PBMCs), obtained at baseline. These receptors all come from a human donor with classical Hodgkin lymphoma.

The V and J genes are TRBV11-1 and TRBJ2-5, with TRBD2 matching over 8 bases. The CDR3 is 17 amino acids. Germline values: CDR1 SGHAT, CDR2 FQDESV (reference sequence). J was trimmed by 4 bases and V by 5 bases; bases with no gene match: 15. The CDR3 DNA is TGTGCCAGCAGCCATGGAAGGGGTTTGCGGGGGGTAGAGACCCAGTACTTC. This gives the protein CASSHGRGLRGVETQYF.

The genes are TRBV7-8 and TRBJ1-1; possibly TRBD1 for D (5 bases). The CDR3 loop spans 15 amino acids. CDR1 SGHVS and CDR2 FQNEAQ come from the germline V gene. Trimming removed 2 bases from V and 4 bases from J, with 14 bases in between. The CDR3 sequence is CASSLPAGGGTEAFF. The CDR3 DNA is TGTGCCAGCAGCTTACCCGCTGGGGGAGGCACTGAAGCTTTCTTT.

The V call is TRBV6-5, the J call TRBJ1-1; D call uncertain. V was clipped by 7 bases and J by 4 bases, with 13 bases between them. CDR1 and CDR2 (germline): MNHEY, SVGAGI. This CDR3 contains 13 residues. CDR3 bases: TGTGCCAGCAACCTAGGGAGTAGCACTGAAGCTTTCTTT. Amino acids: CASNLGSSTEAFF.

This clone is a singleton in its sample. V gene TRBV7-2 combines with J gene TRBJ1-2, with 7 bases aligning to TRBD1. Germline V gene lookup returns CDR1 SGHTA and CDR2 FQGNSA. The CDR3 is 15 residues long. J was trimmed by 4 bases and V by 2 bases; bases with no gene match: 7. The CDR3 loop reads CASSLSDRAPYGYTF. The CDR3 region has the DNA TGTGCCAGCAGCTTAAGTGACAGGGCTCCCTATGGCTACACCTTC.

The chain joins TRBV7-9 to TRBJ2-3, with TRBD2 as a possible D gene (5 bases). CDR1 is SEHNR, CDR2 FQNEAQ, per germline (reference sequence). Deletions cut 3 bases from V and 3 bases from J, with 13 bases between. There are 15 residues in the CDR3. CDR3: CASSFASGITDTQYF. CDR3 bases: TGTGCCAGCAGCTTTGCTTCGGGAATTACAGATACGCAGTATTTT. Full variable domain (outside the CDR3, taken from reference TRBV7-9 and TRBJ2-3): DTGVSQNPRHKITKRGQNVTFRCDPISEHNRLYWYRQTLGQGPEFLTYFQNEAQLEKSRLLSDRFSAERPKGSFSTLEIQRTEQGDSAMYLCASSFASGITDTQYFGPGTRLTVL.

This chain connects TRBV5-1 to TRBJ1-2; no clear D. The CDR3 has 13 amino acids. V gave up 4 bases and J gave up 2 bases, with 9 bases separating them. Germline CDR1 SGHRS, CDR2 YFSETQ. CDR3 sequence reads: CASSQTENYGYTF. The CDR3 bases are TGCGCCAGCAGCCAAACCGAGAACTATGGCTACACCTTC.

The gene calls are TRBV2 and TRBJ2-7; D remains unclear. The ends were cut back, 5 bases at V and 0 bases at J, with 14 bases in the middle. Germline CDR1 reads SNHLY; CDR2 reads FYNNEI. CDR3 length equals 15 residues. This CDR3 is CASSRKGFPSYEQYF. CDR3 nucleotides: TGTGCCAGCAGTCGCAAAGGGTTCCCCTCCTACGAGCAGTACTTC.

This rearrangement joins TRBV4-1 to TRBJ2-1, with 8 bases fitting TRBD1. V gave up 4 bases and J gave up 6 bases; unmatched junction bases: 5. Germline V CDR1 and CDR2: MGHRA, YSYEKL. The CDR3 runs to 14 residues. The CDR3 DNA reads TGCGCCAGCAGCCCGACAGGGGACCTCAATGAGCAGTTCTTC. Its protein product is CASSPTGDLNEQFF.

The CDR3 DNA sequence: TGCAGCGTTGAGTCCAGGGGAGACTATGGCTACACCTTC. Translated: CSVESRGDYGYTF. The J gene is TRBJ1-2, the V gene TRBV29-1; tentative D call: TRBD1 (6 bases). The CDR3 consists of 13 residues. The V end was cut by 3 bases, the J end by 3 bases, with 11 bases between. Germline loops: CDR1 SQVTM, CDR2 ANQGSEA.

V is TRBV18 and J is TRBJ2-2, with 15 bases lining up with TRBD2. This CDR3 spans 20 amino acids. Germline V gene sequence: CDR1 KGHSH, CDR2 LQKENI. Trimming removed 1 base from V and 3 bases from J; junction bases left unmatched: 9. In DNA form, the CDR3 reads TGTGCCAGCTCACCACTTCTCGGACTAGCGGGAGGGAAGTACACCGGGGAGCTGTTTTTT. It is translated as CASSPLLGLAGGKYTGELFF.

The chain recombines TRBV21-1 with TRBJ1-2; the table's D call, TRBD1, has no DNA check behind it. TRBV21-1 is assigned pseudogene status. The CDR3 extends over 17 amino acids. The CDR3 reads CASSKADRASPNYGYTF. In DNA form, the CDR3 reads TGTGCCAGCAGCAAAGCGGACAGAGCTAGCCCTAACTATGGCTACACCTTC.

V is TRBV4-1 and J is TRBJ2-1; perhaps D is TRBD1 or TRBD2 (7 bases each). CDR3 length equals 16 residues. Germline V gives CDR1 MGHRA, CDR2 YSYEKL. V lost 0 bases and J 9 bases, leaving 18 bases between the germline ends. The CDR3 DNA is TGCGCCAGCAGCCAAGATAGGGCAGGGGGGGTCAGTGAGCAGTTCTTC. Amino acid sequence: CASSQDRAGGVSEQFF.

The CDR3 region is CASRPGRTYNEQFF. For the CDR3, the DNA is TGCGCCAGCCGCCCGGGTAGGACCTACAATGAGCAGTTCTTC. The chain joins TRBV4-3 to TRBJ2-1; no firm D call. Germline V lookup: CDR1 LGHNA, CDR2 YSLEER. The CDR3 covers 14 residues. Trimming stripped 8 bases from V and 2 bases from J, with 13 bases between.

This clone came up once. This chain uses TRBV4-3 with TRBJ2-7; 7 bases align to TRBD2. Germline values: CDR1 LGHNA, CDR2 YSLEER. This CDR3 region has 16 residues. With V trimmed by 0 bases and J by 4 bases, 9 bases remained unmatched. The CDR3 nucleotides are TGCGCCAGCAGCCAAGAAATGGGCGGGAGTGCGTACGAGCAGTACTTC. Its protein product is CASSQEMGGSAYEQYF.

The chain has TRBV19 and TRBJ2-5; tentative D call: TRBD1 (6 bases). The CDR3 loop spans 15 amino acids. CDR1 is LNHDA and CDR2 is SQIVND in the germline V gene (reference sequence). The germline V and J ends were trimmed by 2 bases and 3 bases, with 13 bases remaining between them. CDR3 residues: CASSIWRQGKETQYF. The CDR3 nucleotides are TGTGCCAGTAGTATATGGAGGCAGGGGAAAGAGACCCAGTACTTC.

V usage is TRBV7-3 and J usage is TRBJ1-6; D is uncertain. The V gene lost 5 bases and the J gene lost 10 bases, with 12 bases spanning the gap. The CDR3 runs 13 residues. CDR1 SGHTA and CDR2 FQGTGA come from the germline V gene. The CDR3 region has the DNA TGTGCCAGCAGCCCCGGACTAAACTCACCCCTCCACTTT. Amino acid sequence: CASSPGLNSPLHF.

The sample holds one count of this clone. This chain connects TRBV5-1 to TRBJ1-2, with TRBD1 as a possible D gene (5 bases). CDR3 length: 15 residues. The germline V gene encodes CDR1 SGHRS and CDR2 YFSETQ. The V end lost 2 bases, the J end lost 0 bases, and 11 bases lay between the germline ends. The CDR3 DNA follows: TGCGCCAGCAGCTTATCTGACAGTCCTAACTATGGCTACACCTTC. It yields the protein CASSLSDSPNYGYTF.

This clone has a single count. The J gene is TRBJ2-7, the V gene TRBV9; 10 positions agree with TRBD1. Germline assignment: CDR1 SGDLS and CDR2 YYNGEE. V shed 1 base and J 3 bases; nucleotides not matched to a gene: 10. The CDR3 covers 17 residues. The CDR3: CASSVSGQGYQFYEQYF. CDR3 nucleotides: TGTGCCAGCAGCGTATCGGGACAGGGGTATCAGTTCTACGAGCAGTACTTC.

This clone has just one count. The CDR3 DNA reads TGTGCCAGCAGCACTTCGACAGTGTACCAAGAGACCCAGTACTTC. It encodes CASSTSTVYQETQYF. The chain has TRBV7-2 and TRBJ2-5; tentative D call: TRBD1 (5 bases). The CDR3 sequence is 15 residues long. V was shortened by 5 bases and J by 0 bases, with 13 bases between the two germline ends. Germline CDR1 is SGHTA and CDR2 is FQGNSA.

The V and J genes are TRBV6-5 and TRBJ1-2; D remains ambiguous. V shed 5 bases and J shed 8 bases, with 12 bases lying between them. Germline CDR1 MNHEY, CDR2 SVGAGI. The CDR3 covers 12 residues. For the CDR3, the DNA is TGTGCCAGCAGTCGCCAGTTAGGGGGCTACACCTTC. It translates to CASSRQLGGYTF.

This chain links TRBV25-1 with TRBJ2-1; possible D gene TRBD1, 7 bases. This CDR3 region has 16 residues. Trimming removed 4 bases at V and 12 bases at J, with 25 bases between. Germline CDR1 reads MGHDK; CDR2 reads SYGVNS. The CDR3 DNA sequence: TGTGCCAGCAGTGTTAGCGACAGGGCGCCTTCGGAGGGGCAGTTCTTC. Translation gives CASSVSDRAPSEGQFF.

The CDR3 here is CASSSWGSMNTEAFF. For the CDR3, the DNA is TGCGCCAGCAGCTCTTGGGGGAGCATGAACACTGAAGCTTTCTTT. The J gene is TRBJ1-1, the V gene TRBV5-1; the D gene is possibly TRBD1 (5 bases). This CDR3 has 15 amino acids. CDR1 is SGHRS, CDR2 YFSETQ, per germline. Trimming pared 3 bases from V and 0 bases from J, leaving 12 bases between.

This chain connects TRBV9 to TRBJ2-2, with 16 positions matching TRBD2. The CDR3 covers 18 residues. V was clipped by 1 base and J by 5 bases; unmatched bases: 5. Germline V gene lookup returns CDR1 SGDLS and CDR2 YYNGEE. The CDR3 DNA follows: TGTGCCAGCAGCGTAACCGGGACTAGCGGGGGGGTGACCGGGGAGCTGTTTTTT. Amino acids: CASSVTGTSGGVTGELFF.

The chain carries TRBV5-1 and TRBJ1-2; no definite D call. Germline CDR1 and CDR2: SGHRS and YFSETQ. V was cut by 1 base and J by 2 bases, with 12 bases left in between. CDR3 length: 15 residues. The CDR3 here is CASSLILGENYGYTF. Written as DNA, the CDR3 is TGCGCCAGCAGCTTGATACTCGGGGAAAACTATGGCTACACCTTC.